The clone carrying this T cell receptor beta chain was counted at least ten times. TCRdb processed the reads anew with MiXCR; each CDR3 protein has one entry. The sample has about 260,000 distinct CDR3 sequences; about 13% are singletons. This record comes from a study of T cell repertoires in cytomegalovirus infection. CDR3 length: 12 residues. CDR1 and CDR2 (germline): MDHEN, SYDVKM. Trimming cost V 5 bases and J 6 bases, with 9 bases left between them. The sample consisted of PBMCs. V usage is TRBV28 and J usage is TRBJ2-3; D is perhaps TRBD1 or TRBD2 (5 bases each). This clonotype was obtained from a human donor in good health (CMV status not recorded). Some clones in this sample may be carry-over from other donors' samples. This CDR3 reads CASSLWGDTQYF. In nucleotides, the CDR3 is TGTGCCAGCAGTCTTTGGGGGGATACGCAGTATTTT. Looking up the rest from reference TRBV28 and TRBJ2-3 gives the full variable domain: DVKVTQSSRYLVKRTGEKVFLECVQDMDHENMFWYRQDPGLGLRLIYFSYDVKMKEKGDIPEGYSVSREKKERFSLILESASTNQTSMYLCASSLWGDTQYFGPGTRLTVL.